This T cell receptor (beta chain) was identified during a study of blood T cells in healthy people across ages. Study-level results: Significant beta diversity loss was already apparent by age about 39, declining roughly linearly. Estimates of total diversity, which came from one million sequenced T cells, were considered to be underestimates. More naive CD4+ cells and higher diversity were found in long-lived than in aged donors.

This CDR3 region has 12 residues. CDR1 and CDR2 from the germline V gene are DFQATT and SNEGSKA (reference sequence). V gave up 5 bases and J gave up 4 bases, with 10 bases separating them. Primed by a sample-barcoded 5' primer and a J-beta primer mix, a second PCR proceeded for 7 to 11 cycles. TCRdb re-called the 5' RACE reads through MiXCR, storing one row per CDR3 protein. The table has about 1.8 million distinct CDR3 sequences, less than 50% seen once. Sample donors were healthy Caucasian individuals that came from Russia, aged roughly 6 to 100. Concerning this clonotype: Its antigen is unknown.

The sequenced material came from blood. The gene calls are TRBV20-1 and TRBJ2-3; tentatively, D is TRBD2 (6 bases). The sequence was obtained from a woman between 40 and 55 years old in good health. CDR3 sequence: CSAGGNADTQYF. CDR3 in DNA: TGCAGTGCTGGCGGGAACGCAGATACGCAGTATTTT.